Listed here are 29 T cell receptor beta chains from one sample, sequenced in a study of CD8+CD57+ T cells in acquired aplastic anemia (dated by TCRdb to 2017 to 2018). The patients picked for sequencing were ones in whom flow cytometry had shown an expansion of CD8+CD57+ cells. Instrument on record: Illumina HiSeq 2000. Profiling of TCR beta VDJ combinations and CDR3 sequences used genomic DNA as the template. TCRdb applied fastp at Q25 and MiXCR to the public reads, then kept only in-frame beta chains. Duplicate CDR3 protein sequences are folded into a single record with the most common DNA and genes. This sample comprises some 170,000 distinct CDR3 sequences, 65% to 75% of them detected only once. Jointly, the top ten make up 40% to 60% of the sample. The sample comprised sorted CD4+, CD8+, or CD8+CD57+ T cells (not recorded which) from PBMCs. These receptors were collected from a human donor with aplastic anemia.

Comments on this clonotype: One end of the junction is discordant with germline, which a read error may explain. The J gene is TRBJ2-2, the V gene TRBV20-1, with a tentative D call TRBD2 (5 bases). The CDR3 is 13 amino acids. CDR1 and CDR2 from the germline V gene are DFQATT and SNEGSKA (reference sequence). CDR3 in amino acids: CSARFPKTGELLF. In DNA, the CDR3 is TGCAGTGCTAGATTCCCGAAGACCGGGGAGCTGCTTTTT.

A few counts support this clonotype. V is TRBV20-1 and J is TRBJ2-3; 8 bases agree with TRBD1. Trimming at V came to 0 bases and at J to 6 bases, leaving 5 bases not matched to a gene. This CDR3 has 14 residues. Germline CDR1 reads DFQATT; CDR2 reads SNEGSKA (reference sequence). The CDR3 DNA follows: TGCAGTGCTAGAGACAGGGGGCTGGTGGATACGCAGTATTTT. This gives the protein CSARDRGLVDTQYF.

Comment on this clonotype: The CDR3 carries no conserved terminal phenylalanine or tryptophan, so it likely arises from a read error. The rearrangement links TRBV9 to TRBJ1-5; D possibly corresponds to TRBD1 (5 bases). The germline V gene has CDR1 SGDLS and CDR2 YYNGEE. This CDR3 has 15 residues. The V end lost 1 base, the J end lost 11 bases, and 19 bases lay between the germline ends. CDR3 in DNA: TGTGCCAGCAGCGTATATTCAGGGTCCAAAGAGGCCCAGCATCTT. It specifies CASSVYSGSKEAQHL.

This clonotype showed up many times. The chain links TRBV6-4 to TRBJ2-7; D unclear. Germline CDR1 MRHNA, CDR2 SNTAGT. The CDR3 loop spans 15 amino acids. The V end lost 0 bases, the J end lost 0 bases, and 9 bases lay between the germline ends. CDR3 in amino acids: CASSDSFGDSYEQYF. The CDR3 DNA reads as TGTGCCAGCAGTGACTCGTTTGGGGACTCCTACGAGCAGTACTTC.

This clonotype occurred a few times. V usage is TRBV20-1 and J usage is TRBJ1-2; the D gene is possibly TRBD1 (6 bases). CDR3 length: 14 amino acids. Per germline, CDR1 DFQATT and CDR2 SNEGSKA (reference sequence). In DNA, the CDR3 is TGCAGGTTGGGGGCAGCACCCCTGAACTATGGCTACACCTTC. The encoded protein is CRLGAAPLNYGYTF.

The genes are TRBV9 and TRBJ1-2, with D maybe TRBD1 (5 bases). The germline gives CDR1 SGDLS, CDR2 YYNGEE. CDR3 size: 11 residues. The V gene lost 5 bases and the J gene lost 8 bases, with 10 bases spanning the gap. CDR3 DNA sequence: TGTGCCAGCAGGGCAGGGCCCGGCTACACCTTC. This sequence encodes CASRAGPGYTF.

The chain links TRBV9 to TRBJ2-7; the D is unclear. Germline CDR1 reads SGDLS; CDR2 reads YYNGEE. The V end lost 0 bases, the J end lost 0 bases, and 10 bases lay between the germline ends. The CDR3 totals 15 residues. The CDR3 nucleotides read TGTGCCAGCAGCGTAGCCGCGTACGGCTCCTACGAGCAGTACTTC. As protein: CASSVAAYGSYEQYF.

The J gene is TRBJ2-2, the V gene TRBV5-1; D gene unclear. V dropped 5 bases and J dropped 0 bases, with 11 bases sitting between them. CDR1 SGHRS and CDR2 YFSETQ come from the germline V gene. This CDR3 spans 15 amino acids. The chain's CDR3 is CASSSWTANTGELFF. The CDR3 DNA is TGCGCCAGCAGTAGCTGGACCGCGAACACCGGGGAGCTGTTTTTT.

The chain has TRBV19 and TRBJ2-3; no definite D call. The V gene lost 1 base and the J gene lost 2 bases, with 4 bases spanning the gap. The length of the CDR3 is 13 residues. CDR1 and CDR2 (germline): LNHDA, SQIVND (reference sequence). DNA for the CDR3: TGTGCCAGTAGTATAGTCCACACAGATACGCAGTATTTT. This gives the protein CASSIVHTDTQYF. Looking up the rest from reference TRBV19 and TRBJ2-3 gives the full variable domain: DGGITQSPKYLFRKEGQNVTLSCEQNLNHDAMYWYRQDPGQGLRLIYYSQIVNDFQKGDIAEGYSVSREKKESFPLTVTSAQKNPTAFYLCASSIVHTDTQYFGPGTRLTVL.

The J gene is TRBJ2-7, the V gene TRBV7-9, with unresolved D. V shed 4 bases and J shed 5 bases, with 3 bases lying between them. CDR3 length equals 10 residues. CDR1 and CDR2 from the germline V gene are SEHNR and FQNEAQ (reference sequence). In nucleotides, the CDR3 is TGTGCCAGCAGCTCAAACGAGCAGTACTTC. Protein product: CASSSNEQYF.

The chain uses TRBV7-9 and TRBJ2-2; 8 bases line up with TRBD1. CDR3 length: 13 residues. Unmatched junction bases numbered 4, after V lost 7 bases and J lost 6 bases. Germline CDR1 is SEHNR and CDR2 is FQNEAQ (reference sequence). For the CDR3, the DNA is TGTGCCAGCATTTCAGGGGGCCCCGGGGAGCTGTTTTTT. Translation gives CASISGGPGELFF.

This clonotype was counted only a few times. V is TRBV2 and J is TRBJ2-1; D is possibly TRBD2 (6 bases). This CDR3 comprises 15 residues. Germline V gene data show CDR1 as SNHLY and CDR2 as FYNNEI. V lost 4 bases and J lost 6, with 16 bases in between. DNA for the CDR3: TGTGCCAGCAGTGTGCCGGGACTCCGACTCAATGAGCAGTTCTTC. Translated, it gives CASSVPGLRLNEQFF.

This clonotype was found once. J is TRBJ2-5 and V is TRBV15; 9 nucleotides align to TRBD1. The length of the CDR3 is 14 residues. The V gene end was trimmed by 7 bases and the J gene end by 5 bases; junction bases not matched to a gene: 8. The V gene's germline CDR1 is LNHNV and CDR2 YYDKDF (reference sequence). The DNA of the CDR3 is TGTGCCACCACCCCGGGACAGGGTGTCGAGACCCAGTACTTC. It yields the protein CATTPGQGVETQYF.

This rearrangement joins TRBV27 to TRBJ1-1; 8 bases fit TRBD1. Germline CDR1 MNHEY, CDR2 SMNVEV (reference sequence). CDR3 length equals 13 residues. Trimming at V came to 6 bases and at J to 1 base, leaving 1 base not matched to a gene. CDR3 in DNA: TGTGCCAGCAGAGGGACAGGGAACACTGAAGCTTTCTTT. Amino acids: CASRGTGNTEAFF.

For this clonotype: Being one base from a much bigger clone, this may be a read error. The rearrangement joins TRBV7-2 to TRBJ1-2; TRBD1 agrees at 7 bases. V dropped 3 bases and J dropped 4; count of bases not matched to a gene: 8. CDR3 length: 15 amino acids. Germline assignment: CDR1 SGHTA and CDR2 FQGNSA. The CDR3 loop reads CASSLDRSSGYGYTF. In DNA form, the CDR3 reads TGTGCCAGCAGCTTGGACAGGAGTTCAGGCTATGGCTACACCTTC.

The CDR3 here is CASSTSRTEQYF. The DNA for the CDR3 is TGTGCCAGTAGCACCTCTCGGACAGAGCAGTACTTC. The chain joins TRBV19 to TRBJ2-7; tentative D call: TRBD1 (5 bases). The V gene's germline CDR1 is LNHDA and CDR2 SQIVND (reference sequence). V was clipped by 6 bases and J by 7 bases, with 13 bases between them. The CDR3 is made up of 12 amino acids.

The genes are TRBV7-9 and TRBJ2-1; no definite D call. The CDR3 is 11 residues long. The V end lost 5 bases, the J end lost 10 bases, and 9 bases lay between the germline ends. The germline gives CDR1 SEHNR, CDR2 FQNEAQ (reference sequence). DNA of the CDR3: TGTGCCAGCAGCCTCATGTACGAGCAGTTCTTC. Protein product: CASSLMYEQFF.

This chain links TRBV7-2 with TRBJ2-1, with 9 bases matching TRBD2. The V segment lost 5 bases and the J segment 7 bases; nucleotides outside the gene matches: 9. This CDR3 has 15 residues. Per germline, CDR1 SGHTA and CDR2 FQGNSA. The CDR3 DNA reads TGTGCCAGCAGCCGTCCGGGACTAGCTGCTAATGAGCAGTTCTTC. Encoded protein: CASSRPGLAANEQFF.

In this sample, this clonotype turned up a few times. The chain joins TRBV19 to TRBJ2-3, with 7 nucleotides matching TRBD1. The V gene end was trimmed by 9 bases and the J gene end by 6 bases; junction bases not matched to a gene: 12. The CDR3 totals 14 residues. The germline gives CDR1 LNHDA, CDR2 SQIVND (reference sequence). CDR3 nucleotide sequence: TGTGCCAGCCGTCGGACAGGTGGTGGGGATACGCAGTATTTT. Residues: CASRRTGGGDTQYF.

This clonotype was seen only once. The chain combines TRBV15 with TRBJ1-5, with D possibly matching TRBD1 (5 bases). Germline CDR1 and CDR2: LNHNV and YYDKDF (reference sequence). The CDR3 has 15 amino acids. Trimming shortened V by 3 bases and J by 7 bases, and 16 bases separated the two germline ends. The CDR3 region has the DNA TGTGCCACCAGCAGGGGTGTGGGGGTGGTGCAGCCCCAGCATTTT. Translated: CATSRGVGVVQPQHF.

The chain has TRBV29-1 and TRBJ1-2, with D unresolved. V dropped 1 base and J dropped 8 bases, with 8 bases sitting between them. CDR3 size: 11 residues. Germline V gives CDR1 SQVTM, CDR2 ANQGSEA. This CDR3 is CSVEGEGGYTF. The CDR3, as DNA: TGCAGCGTTGAAGGTGAAGGGGGCTACACCTTC.

The J gene is TRBJ2-1, the V gene TRBV19; 11 nucleotides line up with TRBD2. This CDR3 comprises 16 residues. V lost 9 bases, J lost 3 bases, and 10 bases stayed unmatched. The V gene's germline CDR1 is LNHDA and CDR2 SQIVND (reference sequence). In DNA form, the CDR3 reads TGTGCCAGCAGCGCCGAGGGACTAGCGGACTACAATGAGCAGTTCTTC. It yields the protein CASSAEGLADYNEQFF. The full variable domain, with the rest looked up from reference TRBV19 and TRBJ2-1, is DGGITQSPKYLFRKEGQNVTLSCEQNLNHDAMYWYRQDPGQGLRLIYYSQIVNDFQKGDIAEGYSVSREKKESFPLTVTSAQKNPTAFYLCASSAEGLADYNEQFFGPGTRLTVL.

This clonotype was picked up a small number of times. The CDR3 region has the DNA TGCGCCAGCAGCCAACTAGCGTCACAGGGACGTTCACCCCTCCACTTT. The encoded protein is CASSQLASQGRSPLHF. The rearrangement uses TRBV4-3 and TRBJ1-6; possibly TRBD1 for D (6 bases). Germline CDR1 LGHNA, CDR2 YSLEER. The germline V and J ends were trimmed by 2 bases and 9 bases, with 17 bases remaining between them. There are 16 residues in the CDR3.

In this sample, this clonotype turned up once. The junction does not match germline at one end; this may be a read error. V usage is TRBV7-3 and J usage is TRBJ1-6; D uncertain. The CDR3 covers 13 residues. The germline V gene has CDR1 SGHTA and CDR2 FQGTGA. The CDR3 coding sequence is TGTGCCAGCAGCCATACAGAGAATTCACCCCTCAACTTT. This codes for CASSHTENSPLNF.

This chain joins TRBV2 and TRBJ2-7; D perhaps matches TRBD2 (5 bases). This CDR3 is 12 amino acids long. Per the germline V gene, CDR1 is SNHLY and CDR2 is FYNNEI. Trimming stripped 8 bases from V and 0 bases from J, with 8 bases between. This CDR3 reads CASGEGSYEQYF. Written as DNA, the CDR3 is TGTGCCAGCGGAGAGGGCTCCTACGAGCAGTACTTC.

This clonotype was counted a few times. The gene calls are TRBV12-5 and TRBJ2-7; a weak D match, TRBD2 (5 bases). This CDR3 has 15 residues. Germline V gene sequence: CDR1 LGHNT, CDR2 FRNRAP. The CDR3 reads CASSLTPGSAYEQYF. As DNA, the CDR3 is TGTGCCAGCAGCTTAACGCCGGGGTCAGCCTACGAGCAGTACTTC.

This chain joins TRBV7-8 and TRBJ1-1; D is possibly TRBD1 (6 bases). Germline V CDR1 and CDR2: SGHVS, FQNEAQ. Trimming removed 5 bases from V and 2 bases from J, with 15 bases in between. This CDR3 region has 15 residues. This CDR3 is CASSPNTGFNTEAFF. The DNA of the CDR3 is TGTGCCAGCAGCCCCAATACAGGGTTCAACACTGAAGCTTTCTTT.

V usage is TRBV10-3 and J usage is TRBJ2-5; 7 nucleotides align to TRBD1. CDR1 and CDR2 from the germline V gene are ENHRY and SYGVKD. Germline trimming cut 5 bases from V and 4 bases from J; bases unmatched to any gene: 7. The CDR3 has 14 amino acids. Here the CDR3 DNA reads TGTGCCATCAGTCCGGGACAGAACCTAGAGACCCAGTACTTC. This translates into CAISPGQNLETQYF.

The rearrangement uses TRBV7-2 and TRBJ2-7, with 8 bases lining up with TRBD2. The CDR3 is 15 amino acids. J gave up 0 bases and V 3 bases, and 4 bases lay outside the gene matches. Per the germline V gene, CDR1 is SGHTA and CDR2 is FQGNSA. The CDR3 bases are TGTGCCAGCAGCTTGAGCGGGGGCCGCTCCTACGAGCAGTACTTC. It yields the protein CASSLSGGRSYEQYF. The variable domain in full, completed from reference TRBV7-2 and TRBJ2-7, reads GAGVSQSPSNKVTEKGKDVELRCDPISGHTALYWYRQSLGQGLEFLIYFQGNSAPDKSGLPSDRFSAERTGGSVSTLTIQRTQQEDSAVYLCASSLSGGRSYEQYFGPGTRLTVT.